Each of the 14 T cell receptor beta chains below was sequenced from the same sample in a study of beta chain features in type 1 diabetes. The authors reverse transcribed all of the isolated RNA, so sequencing captured expressed TCRB transcripts. Measured with immunoSEQ multiplex PCR; TCRdb has only the in-frame clones, and not every one. The sample carries about 360,000 clones, around 12% recorded once. Sequenced: naive CD4+ T cells from blood. These receptors originate from a young man in good health.

The chain joins TRBV7-3 to TRBJ2-1; TRBD2 agrees at 8 bases. Trimming removed 0 bases from V and 9 bases from J; junction bases left unmatched: 16. In germline, CDR1 is SGHTA, CDR2 FQGTGA. The CDR3 is 18 amino acids. The CDR3 DNA reads as TGTGCCAGCAGCTTAACTCCCTCCGGCGGGAGGAAAGGAGGTGAGCAGTTCTTC. Its protein is CASSLTPSGGRKGGEQFF.

The sample holds a few counts of this clone. The chain couples TRBV10-3 to TRBJ1-5; TRBD1 matches at 8 bases. There are 14 residues in the CDR3. V was pared by 4 bases and J by 3 bases, with 2 bases of the junction left unmatched. Per germline, CDR1 ENHRY and CDR2 SYGVKD. Here the CDR3 reads CAISVDRDNQPQHF. The CDR3 coding sequence is TGTGCCATCAGTGTGGACAGGGACAATCAGCCCCAGCATTTT.

This clone was recorded only once. The V gene is TRBV7-3, the J gene TRBJ1-2, with TRBD1 matching 10 bases. With V trimmed by 1 base and J by 4 bases, 12 bases remained unmatched. Germline CDR1 and CDR2: SGHTA and FQGTGA. The CDR3 totals 18 residues. CDR3 in DNA: TGTGCCAGCAGCTTAAGTGCCGGGACAGGGGAACTCAGCTATGGCTACACCTTC. Residues: CASSLSAGTGELSYGYTF.

This clone has at least ten counts. V is TRBV4-2 and J is TRBJ1-1; D possibly corresponds to TRBD1 (5 bases). V gave up 2 bases and J gave up 5 bases, with 9 bases separating them. Germline lookup yields CDR1 LGHNA and CDR2 YNFKEQ. The CDR3 runs to 13 residues. This CDR3 is CASSQRTRTEAFF. Written as DNA, the CDR3 is TGTGCCAGCAGCCAACGGACAAGGACTGAAGCTTTCTTT.

This clone was found a few times. The chain employs TRBV5-4 and TRBJ2-7; TRBD1 matches 9 bases. This CDR3 has 15 amino acids. Germline V gives CDR1 SGHNT, CDR2 YYREEE (reference sequence). Germline trimming cut 2 bases from V and 2 bases from J; bases unmatched to any gene: 5. For the CDR3, the DNA is TGTGCCAGCAGCTTACCCGGGACAGGGACCTACGAGCAGTACTTC. This gives the protein CASSLPGTGTYEQYF.

This clone has only a few counts. The V call is TRBV5-1, the J call TRBJ1-2; tentatively, D is TRBD1 (6 bases). Per germline, CDR1 SGHRS and CDR2 YFSETQ. V shed 4 bases and J shed 8 bases, with 12 bases lying between them. This CDR3 has 12 residues. CDR3 protein: CASSTGPGGYTF. The CDR3, as DNA: TGCGCCAGCAGCACAGGGCCCGGAGGCTACACCTTC.

This clone was found a few times. The V gene is TRBV28, the J gene TRBJ1-5, with D maybe TRBD1 (5 bases). Germline V lookup: CDR1 MDHEN, CDR2 SYDVKM. Trimming took off 6 bases at V and 3 bases at J, with 12 bases between the two ends. CDR3 length: 14 amino acids. CDR3 amino acids: CASRRDGPNQPQHF. The CDR3 nucleotides are TGTGCCAGCAGGCGGGACGGTCCCAATCAGCCCCAGCATTTT.

In its sample, this clone was seen a few times. The chain employs TRBV27 and TRBJ2-1; 9 positions agree with TRBD2. The J segment lost 5 bases and the V segment lost 7 bases, leaving 9 bases of the junction unmatched. The CDR3 has 15 residues. Germline V gives CDR1 MNHEY, CDR2 SMNVEV (reference sequence). CDR3 residues: CASTPFGGRDNEQFF. The CDR3 DNA follows: TGTGCCAGCACGCCTTTTGGCGGGAGGGACAATGAGCAGTTCTTC.

This clone came up a few times. This sequence joins TRBV5-1 and TRBJ2-7; 7 positions agree with TRBD1. CDR1 SGHRS and CDR2 YFSETQ come from the germline V gene. This CDR3 contains 14 residues. Trimming removed 4 bases from V and 5 bases from J; junction bases left unmatched: 9. The CDR3 DNA follows: TGCGCCAGCAGCCAAGGACAGGTCTGGGACGAGCAGTACTTC. This gives the protein CASSQGQVWDEQYF.

The J gene is TRBJ2-1, the V gene TRBV9; 8 bases match TRBD1. V lost 0 bases, J lost 9 bases, and 11 bases stayed unmatched. Germline loops: CDR1 SGDLS, CDR2 YYNGEE. CDR3 length: 16 amino acids. The CDR3 DNA follows: TGTGCCAGCAGCGTAGCCAGCAGGGGGCCACAAGGTGAGCAGTTCTTC. Amino acid sequence: CASSVASRGPQGEQFF. The entire variable domain, with the rest obtained from reference TRBV9 and TRBJ2-1, is as follows: DSGVTQTPKHLITATGQRVTLRCSPRSGDLSVYWYQQSLDQGLQFLIQYYNGEERAKGNILERFSAQQFPDLHSELNLSSLELGDSALYFCASSVASRGPQGEQFFGPGTRLTVL.

The table lists this clone with a few counts. The V gene is TRBV4-2, the J gene TRBJ2-5; D is unresolved. The ends were cut back, 1 base at V and 2 bases at J, with 8 bases in the middle. This CDR3 has 14 residues. Germline V gene sequence: CDR1 LGHNA, CDR2 YNFKEQ. DNA of the CDR3: TGTGCCAGCAGCCAAGTACTATCACAAGAGACCCAGTACTTC. As protein: CASSQVLSQETQYF.

The chain links TRBV6-5 to TRBJ2-5; D is possibly TRBD1 (5 bases). V lost 5 bases to trimming and J lost 1 base, with 11 bases between them. Germline CDR1 MNHEY, CDR2 SVGAGI. This CDR3 has 14 residues. Here the CDR3 DNA reads TGTGCCAGCAGTGGCTACAGGAGCCAAGAGACCCAGTACTTC. It translates to CASSGYRSQETQYF.

A few counts support this clone. The gene calls are TRBV27 and TRBJ2-7; TRBD2 agrees at 7 bases. Losses at the gene ends were 8 bases for V and 5 bases for J; bases not matched to a gene: 9. Germline loops: CDR1 MNHEY, CDR2 SMNVEV (reference sequence). CDR3 length: 13 amino acids. The CDR3 nucleotides are TGTGCCAGCGGCGGGGGAATTAGGAACGAGCAGTACTTC. Protein sequence: CASGGGIRNEQYF.

The gene calls are TRBV7-9 and TRBJ2-7; 8 bases map to TRBD1. CDR3 length: 13 amino acids. With 6 bases clipped from V and 5 bases from J, the junction kept 6 bases outside the gene matches. CDR1 is SEHNR and CDR2 is FQNEAQ in the germline V gene (reference sequence). The CDR3 here is CASRQTGDNEQYF. Written as DNA, the CDR3 is TGTGCCAGCAGGCAGACAGGGGATAACGAGCAGTACTTC.